This T cell receptor (beta chain) was profiled in a study of T cell changes during pregnancy in multiple sclerosis. With V trimmed by 3 bases and J by 4 bases, 3 bases remained unmatched. The CDR3 is made up of 13 amino acids. In germline, CDR1 is GTSNPN, CDR2 SVGIG (reference sequence). Data came from immunoSEQ multiplex PCR; TCRdb stores just in-frame clones and leaves some out. Of about 100,000 clones in the sample, 85% to 95% were seen once. The rearrangement uses TRBV30 and TRBJ1-3, with 7 bases fitting TRBD1. The TCR was taken from a female donor in good health, enrolled as a control in a pregnancy study. Sequencing used peripheral blood, obtained in the third trimester of pregnancy. CDR3 nucleotides: TGTGCCTGGAGCGAGGGGGCCGGAAACACCATATATTTT. It codes for CAWSEGAGNTIYF.